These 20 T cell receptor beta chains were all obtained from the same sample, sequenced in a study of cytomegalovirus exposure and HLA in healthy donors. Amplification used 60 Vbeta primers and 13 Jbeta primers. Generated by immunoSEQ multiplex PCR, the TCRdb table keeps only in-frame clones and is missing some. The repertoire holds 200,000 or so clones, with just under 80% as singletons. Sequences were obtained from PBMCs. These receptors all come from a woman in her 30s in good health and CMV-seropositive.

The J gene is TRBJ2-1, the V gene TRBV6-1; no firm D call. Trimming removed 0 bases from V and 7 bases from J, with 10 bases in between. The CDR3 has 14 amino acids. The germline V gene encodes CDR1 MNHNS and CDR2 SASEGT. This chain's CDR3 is CASSEAWQTNEQFF. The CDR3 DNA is TGTGCCAGCAGTGAAGCATGGCAGACAAATGAGCAGTTCTTC.

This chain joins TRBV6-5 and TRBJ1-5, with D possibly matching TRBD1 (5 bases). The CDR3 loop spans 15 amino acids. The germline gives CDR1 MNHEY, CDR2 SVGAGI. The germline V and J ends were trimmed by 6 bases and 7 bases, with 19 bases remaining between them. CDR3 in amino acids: CASRSVGGANQPQHF. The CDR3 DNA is TGTGCCAGCAGGTCCGTCGGGGGAGCGAACCAGCCCCAGCATTTT.

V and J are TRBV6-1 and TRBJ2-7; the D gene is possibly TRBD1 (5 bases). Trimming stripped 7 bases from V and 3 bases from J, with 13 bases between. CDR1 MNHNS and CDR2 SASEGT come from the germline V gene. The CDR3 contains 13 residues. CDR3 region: CASNLDRFYEQYF. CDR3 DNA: TGTGCCAGCAACTTAGACAGATTCTACGAGCAGTACTTC.

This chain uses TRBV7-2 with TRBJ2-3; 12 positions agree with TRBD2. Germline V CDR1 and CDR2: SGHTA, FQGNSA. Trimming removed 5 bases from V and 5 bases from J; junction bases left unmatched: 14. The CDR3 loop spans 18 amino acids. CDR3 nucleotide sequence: TGTGCCAGCAGCCTGGTTACCAGACTAGCGGGGGTCGGAGATACGCAGTATTTT. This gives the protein CASSLVTRLAGVGDTQYF.

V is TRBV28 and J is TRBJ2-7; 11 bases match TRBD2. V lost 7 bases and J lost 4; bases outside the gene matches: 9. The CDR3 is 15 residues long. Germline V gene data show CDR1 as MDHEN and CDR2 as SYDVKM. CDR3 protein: CASISGLAGFYEQYF. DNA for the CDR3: TGTGCCAGCATTTCCGGACTAGCGGGCTTTTACGAGCAGTACTTC.

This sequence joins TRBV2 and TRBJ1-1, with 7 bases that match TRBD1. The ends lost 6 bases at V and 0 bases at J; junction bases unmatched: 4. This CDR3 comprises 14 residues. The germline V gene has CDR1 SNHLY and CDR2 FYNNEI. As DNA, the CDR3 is TGTGCCAGCAGAGGGGGCAACCTGAACACTGAAGCTTTCTTT. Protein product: CASRGGNLNTEAFF.

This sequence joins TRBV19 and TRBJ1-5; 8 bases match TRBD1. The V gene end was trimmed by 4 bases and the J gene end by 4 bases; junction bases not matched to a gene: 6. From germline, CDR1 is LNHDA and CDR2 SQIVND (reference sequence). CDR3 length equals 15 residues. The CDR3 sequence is CASSTYGQGNQPQHF. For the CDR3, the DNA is TGTGCCAGTAGTACTTACGGACAGGGAAATCAGCCCCAGCATTTT.

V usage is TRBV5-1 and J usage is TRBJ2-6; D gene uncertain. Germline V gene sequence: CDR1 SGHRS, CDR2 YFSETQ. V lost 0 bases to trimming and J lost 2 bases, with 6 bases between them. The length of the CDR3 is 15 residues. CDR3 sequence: CASSLGETGANVLTF. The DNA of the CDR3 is TGCGCCAGCAGCTTGGGCGAGACTGGGGCCAACGTCCTGACTTTC.

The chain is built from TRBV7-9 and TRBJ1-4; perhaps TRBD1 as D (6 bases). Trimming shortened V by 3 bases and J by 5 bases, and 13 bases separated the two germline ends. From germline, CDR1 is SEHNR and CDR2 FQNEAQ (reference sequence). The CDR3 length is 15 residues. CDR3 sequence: CASSFGGGGNEKLFF. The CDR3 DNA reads TGTGCCAGCAGCTTCGGAGGGGGGGGCAATGAAAAACTGTTTTTT. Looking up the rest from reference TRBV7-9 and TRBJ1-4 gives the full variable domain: DTGVSQNPRHKITKRGQNVTFRCDPISEHNRLYWYRQTLGQGPEFLTYFQNEAQLEKSRLLSDRFSAERPKGSFSTLEIQRTEQGDSAMYLCASSFGGGGNEKLFFGSGTQLSVL.

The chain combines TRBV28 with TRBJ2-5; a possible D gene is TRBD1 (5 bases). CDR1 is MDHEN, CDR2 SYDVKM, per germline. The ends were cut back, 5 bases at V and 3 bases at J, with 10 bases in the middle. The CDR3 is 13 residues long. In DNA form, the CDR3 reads TGTGCCAGCAGTCCGGTCAGGGAAGAGACCCAGTACTTC. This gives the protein CASSPVREETQYF.

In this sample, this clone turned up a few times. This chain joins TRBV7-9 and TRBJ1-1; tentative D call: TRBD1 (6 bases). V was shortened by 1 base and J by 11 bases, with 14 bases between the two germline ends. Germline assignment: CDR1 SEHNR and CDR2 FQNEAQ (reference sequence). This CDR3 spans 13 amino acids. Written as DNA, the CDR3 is TGTGCCAGCAGCTTAGGGTCTGGTAGGGGGGCTTTCTTT. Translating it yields CASSLGSGRGAFF.

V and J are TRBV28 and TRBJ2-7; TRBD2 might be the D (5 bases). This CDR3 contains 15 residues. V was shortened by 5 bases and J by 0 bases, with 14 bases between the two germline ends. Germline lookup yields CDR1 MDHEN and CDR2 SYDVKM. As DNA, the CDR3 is TGTGCCAGCAGTACCGGACTCAGCGACTCCTACGAGCAGTACTTC. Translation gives CASSTGLSDSYEQYF. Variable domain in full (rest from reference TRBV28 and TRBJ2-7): DVKVTQSSRYLVKRTGEKVFLECVQDMDHENMFWYRQDPGLGLRLIYFSYDVKMKEKGDIPEGYSVSREKKERFSLILESASTNQTSMYLCASSTGLSDSYEQYFGPGTRLTVT.

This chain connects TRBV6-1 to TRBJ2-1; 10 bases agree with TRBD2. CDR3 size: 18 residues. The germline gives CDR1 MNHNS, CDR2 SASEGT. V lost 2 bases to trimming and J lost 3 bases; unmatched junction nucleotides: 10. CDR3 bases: TGTGCCAGCAGTGAACGGGGGCTAGCGGGAGTGGACTACAATGAGCAGTTCTTC. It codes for CASSERGLAGVDYNEQFF.

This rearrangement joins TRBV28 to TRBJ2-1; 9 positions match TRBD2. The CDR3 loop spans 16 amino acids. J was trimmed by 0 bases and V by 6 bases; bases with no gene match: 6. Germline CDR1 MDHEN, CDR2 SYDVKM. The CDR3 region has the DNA TGTGCCAGCAGACGGACTAGCGATAGCTCCTACAATGAGCAGTTCTTC. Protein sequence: CASRRTSDSSYNEQFF.

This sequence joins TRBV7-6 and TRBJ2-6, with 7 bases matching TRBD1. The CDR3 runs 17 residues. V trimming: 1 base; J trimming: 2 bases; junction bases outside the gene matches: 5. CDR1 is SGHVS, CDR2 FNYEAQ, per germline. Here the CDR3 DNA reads TGTGCCAGCAGCTTAGGACAGGGCAAGGCTGGGGCCAACGTCCTGACTTTC. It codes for CASSLGQGKAGANVLTF. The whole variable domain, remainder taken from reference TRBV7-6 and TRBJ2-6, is GAGVSQSPRYKVTKRGQDVALRCDPISGHVSLYWYRQALGQGPEFLTYFNYEAQQDKSGLPNDRFSAERPEGSISTLTIQRTEQRDSAMYRCASSLGQGKAGANVLTFGAGSRLTVL.

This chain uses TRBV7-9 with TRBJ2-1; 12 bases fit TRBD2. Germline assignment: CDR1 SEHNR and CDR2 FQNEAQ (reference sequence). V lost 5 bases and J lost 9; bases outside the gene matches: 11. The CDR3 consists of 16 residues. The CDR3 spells CASSPRTSGNIVEQFF. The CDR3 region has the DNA TGTGCCAGCAGCCCGAGGACTAGCGGGAATATAGTTGAGCAGTTCTTC.

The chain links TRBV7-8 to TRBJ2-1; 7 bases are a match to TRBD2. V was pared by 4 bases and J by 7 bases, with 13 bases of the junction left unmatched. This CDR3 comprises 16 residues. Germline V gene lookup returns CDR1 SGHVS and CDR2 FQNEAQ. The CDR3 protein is CASSYLAVLDLNEQFF. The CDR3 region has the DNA TGTGCCAGCAGCTACCTAGCGGTGTTGGATTTGAATGAGCAGTTCTTC.

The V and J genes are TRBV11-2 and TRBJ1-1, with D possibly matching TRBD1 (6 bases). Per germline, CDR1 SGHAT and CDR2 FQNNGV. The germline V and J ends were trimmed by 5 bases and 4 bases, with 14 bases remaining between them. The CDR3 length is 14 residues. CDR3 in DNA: TGTGCCAGCAGCGTCAACAGGGATAGCACTGAAGCTTTCTTT. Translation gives CASSVNRDSTEAFF.

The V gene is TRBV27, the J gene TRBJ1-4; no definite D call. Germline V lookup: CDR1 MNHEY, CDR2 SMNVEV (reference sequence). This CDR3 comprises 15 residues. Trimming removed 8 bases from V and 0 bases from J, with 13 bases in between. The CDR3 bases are TGTGCCAGCGGGTTACTCGGGGCAACTAATGAAAAACTGTTTTTT. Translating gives CASGLLGATNEKLFF.

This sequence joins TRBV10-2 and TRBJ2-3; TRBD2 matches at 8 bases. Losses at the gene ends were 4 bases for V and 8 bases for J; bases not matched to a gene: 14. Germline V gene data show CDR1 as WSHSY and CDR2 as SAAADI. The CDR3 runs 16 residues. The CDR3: CASSVSGLVLDVTQYF. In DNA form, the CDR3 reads TGCGCCAGCAGTGTATCGGGACTAGTCCTAGATGTTACGCAGTATTTT.